These 2 T cell receptor beta chains share one sample of origin, sequenced in a study of T cell changes during pregnancy in multiple sclerosis. Assay used: immunoSEQ multiplex PCR; TCRdb lists only in-frame clones, some missing. The sample lists 70,000 to 80,000 clones, 90% to 95% seen once, with 0.43% in the top ten. The sequencing here drew on CD4+ T cells from peripheral blood mononuclear cells, taken before pregnancy. The origin of the receptors is a female donor with multiple sclerosis, enrolled in a pregnancy study.

The CDR3 region has the DNA TGTGCCAGCAGCTCGGCCACCGGGACTAGCAGGAGACAGTATTTT. The encoded protein is CASSSATGTSRRQYF. V and J are TRBV11-2 and TRBJ2-3; TRBD2 matches at 9 bases. J gave up 12 bases and V 4 bases, and 14 bases lay outside the gene matches. Germline V lookup: CDR1 SGHAT, CDR2 FQNNGV. CDR3 size: 15 residues.

This rearrangement joins TRBV10-3 to TRBJ1-1; 10 bases agree with TRBD1. The V gene end was trimmed by 5 bases and the J gene end by 7 bases; junction bases not matched to a gene: 4. CDR3 length equals 13 residues. CDR1 is ENHRY, CDR2 SYGVKD, per germline. The CDR3 DNA reads as TGTGCCATCAGTCGGGACAGGGGAATTGAAGCTTTCTTT. Its protein product is CAISRDRGIEAFF.